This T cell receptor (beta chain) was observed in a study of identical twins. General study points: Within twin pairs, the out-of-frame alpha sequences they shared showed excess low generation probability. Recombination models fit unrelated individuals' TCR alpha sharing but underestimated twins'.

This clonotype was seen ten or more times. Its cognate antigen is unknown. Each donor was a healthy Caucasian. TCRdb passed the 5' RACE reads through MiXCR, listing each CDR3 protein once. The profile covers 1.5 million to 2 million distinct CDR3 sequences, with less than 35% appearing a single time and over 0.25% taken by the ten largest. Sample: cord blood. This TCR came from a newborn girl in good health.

The CDR3 region is CASSSYQARADTQYF. DNA for the CDR3: TGCGCCAGCAGCTCGTACCAAGCTCGGGCAGATACGCAGTATTTT. The chain joins TRBV5-1 to TRBJ2-3; D gene uncertain. V was trimmed by 3 bases and J by 4 bases, leaving 15 bases between them. The CDR3 is 15 amino acids. From germline, CDR1 is SGHRS and CDR2 YFSETQ.